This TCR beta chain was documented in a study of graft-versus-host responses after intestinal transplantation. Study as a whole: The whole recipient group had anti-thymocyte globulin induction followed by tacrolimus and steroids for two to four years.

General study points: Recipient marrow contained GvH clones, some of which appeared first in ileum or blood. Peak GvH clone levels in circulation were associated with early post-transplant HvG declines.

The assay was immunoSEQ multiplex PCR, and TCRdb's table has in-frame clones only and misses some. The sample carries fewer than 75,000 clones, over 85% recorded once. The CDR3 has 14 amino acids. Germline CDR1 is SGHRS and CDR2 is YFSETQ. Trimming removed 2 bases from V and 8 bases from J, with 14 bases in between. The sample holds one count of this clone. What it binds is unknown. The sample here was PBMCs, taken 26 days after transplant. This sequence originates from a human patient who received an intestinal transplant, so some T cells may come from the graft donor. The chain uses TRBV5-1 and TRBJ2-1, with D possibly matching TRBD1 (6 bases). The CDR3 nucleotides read TGCGCCAGCAGCTTAGCAACAGGGAGCTATGAGCAGTTCTTC. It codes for CASSLATGSYEQFF.